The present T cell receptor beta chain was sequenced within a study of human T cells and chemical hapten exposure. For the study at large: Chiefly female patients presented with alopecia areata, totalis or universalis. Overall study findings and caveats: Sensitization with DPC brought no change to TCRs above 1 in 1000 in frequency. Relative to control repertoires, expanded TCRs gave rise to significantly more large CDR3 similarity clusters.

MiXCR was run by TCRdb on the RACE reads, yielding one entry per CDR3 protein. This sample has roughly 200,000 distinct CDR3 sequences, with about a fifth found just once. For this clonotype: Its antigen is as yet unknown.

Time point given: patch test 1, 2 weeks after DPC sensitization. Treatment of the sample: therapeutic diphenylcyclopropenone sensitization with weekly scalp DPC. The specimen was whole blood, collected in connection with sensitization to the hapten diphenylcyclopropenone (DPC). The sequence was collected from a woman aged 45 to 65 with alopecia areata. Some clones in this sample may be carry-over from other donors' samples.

As DNA, the CDR3 is TGTGCCAGCAGACCCCTTAGCGGTTCTAGCACAGATACGCAGTATTTT. It yields the protein CASRPLSGSSTDTQYF. The V call is TRBV12-3 or TRBV12-4, the J call TRBJ2-3; possible D gene TRBD2, 6 bases. This CDR3 region has 16 residues. V gave up 6 bases and J gave up 0 bases, with 16 bases separating them.